Included here is one T cell receptor (beta chain) sequence, with context. There are 14 residues in the CDR3. The germline gives CDR1 MNHEY, CDR2 SMNVEV (reference sequence). V lost 4 bases and J lost 7, with 16 bases in between. As handled by the study authors: Estimation of nucleated cell counts was performed using reference gene primer amplification. The repertoire was sequenced with immunoSEQ multiplex PCR; TCRdb's copy has only in-frame clones and lacks some. V, J and clone size are taken as reported in that table, and D and trimming were inferred from the DNA itself. The sample has around 320,000 clones, approximately 85% seen once. This entry belongs to a study of blood T cell repertoires in COVID-19. Across the study: Both acute and convalescent COVID-19 samples were obtained from the United States, Italy and Spain. T cells, B-cell-depleted T cells, or PBMCs provided the cDNA or gDNA that served as material.

The clonotype was recovered from a human donor in a cohort sampled during active COVID-19. The chain uses TRBV27 and TRBJ1-2, with D possibly being TRBD1 (6 bases). Sequenced: peripheral blood. The CDR3 loop is CASSYTGTFSGYTF. CDR3 sequence (DNA): TGTGCCAGCAGTTATACAGGGACGTTCTCTGGCTACACCTTC.